This record looks at one TCR beta chain sequence and its context. The antigen remains unidentified. The data derive from a study of identical twins. Study-wide results and limits: The models gave estimates that fell short of the out-of-frame TCR alpha sharing seen in monozygotic twins.

A universal primer site came from template switching; cDNA carried unique molecular identifiers. TCRdb redid the calling of the 5' RACE reads with MiXCR, one entry per CDR3 protein. The data hold under 500,000 distinct CDR3 sequences, with 13% to 15% observed a single time. In every case, the donor was a healthy Caucasian. Between the trimmed V and J ends, which lost 5 bases and 5 bases, there was a span of 16 bases. The CDR3 is 15 residues long. Looked up from germline, CDR1 is SGHRS and CDR2 is YFSETQ. These data also featured in a second study, about yellow fever vaccine responses in identical twins.

This chain joins TRBV5-1 and TRBJ2-2; D perhaps matches TRBD2 (5 bases). The sequence came from a woman aged 18-29 years in good health. Material for sequencing was CD4+ T cells sorted from blood. Here the CDR3 reads CASRRESRGTGELFF. For the CDR3, the DNA is TGCGCCAGCAGGAGGGAGTCCCGCGGTACCGGGGAGCTGTTTTTT.